This TCR beta chain was found in a study of blood T cells in healthy people across ages. The donors, healthy Caucasians from Russia, were aged about 6 to 90. Points from the study as a whole: With age, beta diversity per million T cells declined roughly linearly, significantly by 30 to 50. Naive CD4+ cells and diversity were both higher in long-lived donors than in aged donors.

As to this clonotype: No antigen is known for it.

The CDR3 totals 14 residues. The J segment lost 6 bases and the V segment lost 3 bases, leaving 9 bases of the junction unmatched. CDR1 is DFQATT and CDR2 is SNEGSKA in the germline V gene (reference sequence). Then a second PCR, running roughly 7 to 12 cycles, was carried out with a sample-barcoded 5' primer and a J-beta primer mix. Each cDNA molecule was tagged by a template-switch adaptor with 12 random nucleotides. TCRdb used MiXCR to reprocess the 5' RACE reads, holding one entry per CDR3 protein. The table includes approximately 730,000 distinct CDR3 sequences, about 53% detected once. The sequence was obtained from an older man in good health. The chain couples TRBV20-1 to TRBJ2-5; 8 nucleotides line up with TRBD2. Material: blood. The CDR3 DNA sequence: TGCAGTGCTAGGATGCCGGGACTAGGGAAGACCCAGTACTTC. It codes for CSARMPGLGKTQYF.